This is a list of T cell receptor beta chains from one sample in a study of T-cell memory formation after mild COVID-19. MiXCR was run by TCRdb on the 5' RACE reads, yielding one entry per CDR3 protein. The sample yields about 180,000 distinct CDR3 sequences, around 20% seen once. Specimen: PBMCs or a T cell subset sorted from them (not recorded which). These receptors were obtained from a man in his late teens or twenties who had mild COVID-19 (a few samples of this study predate the infection). Cell type and time point are not known. Both conserved end residues are part of each CDR3. The D gene is left open where the match is weak. Not every row has a clone size; where given, it reads once, few, many or a size class.

d_gene	j_gene	v_gene	abundance	CDR3aa	CDR3nt
TRBD1	TRBJ1-2	TRBV7-2	few	CASSLGGTGGAIYGYTF	TGTGCCAGCAGCTTAGGGGGAACAGGGGGCGCAATCTATGGCTACACCTTC
TRBD1	TRBJ2-1	TRBV5-1	-	CASSFRDRPSLSEQFF	TGCGCCAGCAGTTTTCGGGACAGACCCTCGCTCTCTGAGCAGTTCTTC
TRBD1	TRBJ2-1	TRBV29-1	-	CSVPDRGRWNEQFF	TGCAGCGTGCCGGACAGGGGCCGGTGGAATGAGCAGTTCTTC
-	TRBJ2-2	TRBV4-2	few	CASSQDPPGNTGELFF	TGTGCCAGCAGCCAAGATCCGCCGGGGAACACCGGGGAGCTGTTTTTT
-	TRBJ1-1	TRBV2	few	CASMGELGTEAFF	TGTGCCAGCATGGGTGAGTTGGGGACTGAAGCTTTCTTT
TRBD1	TRBJ1-6	TRBV20-1	-	CSARGQGLLMSPLHF	TGCAGTGCTAGGGGACAGGGGTTATTGATGTCACCCCTCCACTTT
-	TRBJ2-5	TRBV13	-	CASSLYGSDGAQYF	TGTGCCAGCAGCTTATATGGCAGTGATGGGGCCCAGTACTTC
-	TRBJ2-5	TRBV4-1	few	CASSLLTSFIETQYF	TGCGCCAGCAGCCTCCTGACTAGTTTTATAGAGACCCAGTACTTC
-	TRBJ2-5	TRBV5-1	many	CASSGGTSQETQYF	TGCGCCAGCAGCGGGGGTACGAGCCAAGAGACCCAGTACTTC
-	TRBJ2-5	TRBV20-1	-	CSARVRPSWYQETQYF	TGCAGTGCTAGAGTTCGCCCTAGTTGGTACCAAGAGACCCAGTACTTC
-	TRBJ2-5	TRBV18	-	CASSPRDEGTQYF	TGTGCCAGCTCACCAAGGGACGAAGGGACCCAGTACTTC